The 26 T cell receptor beta chains listed next were all sequenced from one sample in a study of T cell repertoires in cytomegalovirus infection. TCRdb fed the reads into MiXCR, producing one record per CDR3 protein. This table has 300,000 to 400,000 distinct CDR3 sequences, 20% to 25% appearing once. What these receptors recognize is not known. Sequencing used cultured PBMCs, obtained from culture after CMV antigen stimulation. These receptors were collected from a human donor in good health (CMV status not recorded). Some clones in this sample may be carry-over from other donors' samples.

The gene calls are TRBV28 and TRBJ2-7; 7 bases agree with TRBD1. Germline assignment: CDR1 MDHEN and CDR2 SYDVKM. The CDR3 is made up of 13 amino acids. The V segment lost 10 bases and the J segment 5 bases; nucleotides outside the gene matches: 11. In nucleotides, the CDR3 is TGTGCCATCGCCCAGGGGGTTCCACACGAGCAGTACTTC. It is translated as CAIAQGVPHEQYF.

This clonotype was seen only a few times. This sequence joins TRBV12-3 or TRBV12-4 and TRBJ1-2; D remains unclear. CDR3 length equals 16 residues. V shed 2 bases and J shed 4 bases, with 17 bases lying between them. CDR3 region: CASSLPRREGRYGYTF. The CDR3 region has the DNA TGTGCCAGCAGTTTACCTCGGCGGGAGGGCCGCTATGGCTACACCTTC.

The table lists this clonotype with a count of one. The V gene is TRBV12-3 or TRBV12-4, the J gene TRBJ1-5; 9 bases line up with TRBD1. This CDR3 region has 12 residues. V shed 8 bases and J 4 bases; nucleotides not matched to a gene: 0. The chain's CDR3 is CASGTGNQPQHF. In DNA, the CDR3 is TGTGCCAGCGGGACAGGGAATCAGCCCCAGCATTTT.

This clonotype was seen at least ten times. The chain couples TRBV12-3 or TRBV12-4 to TRBJ2-7; D is uncertain. The germline V and J ends were trimmed by 1 base and 6 bases, with 4 bases remaining between them. The CDR3 consists of 11 residues. Written as DNA, the CDR3 is TGTGCCAGCAGTTTAGATCGCGAGCAGTACTTC. This translates into CASSLDREQYF.

This clonotype was observed at least ten times. V gene TRBV7-8 combines with J gene TRBJ2-3, with TRBD1 matching over 9 bases. Germline V gene sequence: CDR1 SGHVS, CDR2 FQNEAQ. There are 17 residues in the CDR3. The trim removed 6 bases at V and 3 bases at J, leaving 13 bases unmatched. The CDR3 region is CASSSRRTGTGTDTQYF. The CDR3 DNA follows: TGTGCCAGCAGTTCACGCAGGACCGGGACAGGGACAGATACGCAGTATTTT. Complete variable domain (other parts from reference TRBV7-8 and TRBJ2-3): GAGVSQSPRYKVAKRGQDVALRCDPISGHVSLFWYQQALGQGPEFLTYFQNEAQLDKSGLPSDRFFAERPEGSVSTLKIQRTQQEDSAVYLCASSSRRTGTGTDTQYFGPGTRLTVL.

V is TRBV7-2 and J is TRBJ2-5; D is possibly TRBD1 (6 bases). The CDR3 is made up of 12 amino acids. CDR1 is SGHTA, CDR2 FQGNSA, per germline. V shed 4 bases and J shed 4 bases, with 7 bases lying between them. CDR3 in amino acids: CASSYRVETQYF. The CDR3 DNA reads TGTGCCAGCAGCTACAGGGTAGAGACCCAGTACTTC.

This clonotype was observed a few times. V gene TRBV2 combines with J gene TRBJ1-4; D is perhaps TRBD1 (5 bases). The germline V gene has CDR1 SNHLY and CDR2 FYNNEI. CDR3 length: 14 residues. Trimming shortened V by 6 bases and J by 4 bases, and 12 bases separated the two germline ends. Here the CDR3 DNA reads TGTGCCAGCAGCGGGGACGGGGGTAATGAAAAACTGTTTTTT. Encoded protein: CASSGDGGNEKLFF.

The chain links TRBV28 to TRBJ2-5, with TRBD1 matching 8 bases. The CDR3 covers 16 residues. Germline CDR1 and CDR2: MDHEN and SYDVKM. Unmatched junction bases numbered 11, after V lost 3 bases and J lost 5 bases. The CDR3 loop is CASSFSLGQGDETQYF. The CDR3 coding sequence is TGTGCCAGCAGTTTTTCTCTCGGACAGGGCGACGAGACCCAGTACTTC.

This clonotype turned up a few times. The V and J genes are TRBV6-6 and TRBJ2-1; D call uncertain. The V and J ends lost 5 bases and 4 bases respectively, with 12 bases between them. The CDR3 is 14 residues long. Germline loops: CDR1 MNHNY, CDR2 SVGAGI (reference sequence). The CDR3 DNA follows: TGTGCCAGCAGTCACCCAGAAGGGTACAATGAGCAGTTCTTC. It is translated as CASSHPEGYNEQFF.

This clonotype came up a few times. The rearrangement links TRBV19 to TRBJ1-5; TRBD1 aligns across 8 bases. J was trimmed by 3 bases and V by 9 bases; bases with no gene match: 13. The germline CDR1 and CDR2 sequences are LNHDA and SQIVND (reference sequence). The CDR3 covers 16 residues. Here the CDR3 reads CASSPQGQGINQPQHF. The DNA of the CDR3 is TGTGCCAGCAGTCCTCAAGGACAGGGAATCAATCAGCCCCAGCATTTT.

The rearrangement uses TRBV7-2 and TRBJ1-1; TRBD1 is a possible D gene (5 bases). The germline V gene encodes CDR1 SGHTA and CDR2 FQGNSA. Trimming shortened V by 1 base and J by 6 bases, and 12 bases separated the two germline ends. The CDR3 spans 14 residues. The CDR3 sequence: CASSLEGRASEAFF. The DNA for the CDR3 is TGTGCCAGCAGCTTAGAGGGACGAGCGTCTGAAGCTTTCTTT.

This clonotype turned up a few times. The chain couples TRBV4-1 to TRBJ2-7; weak D call: TRBD1 (6 bases). CDR1 and CDR2 from the germline V gene are MGHRA and YSYEKL. The V gene lost 0 bases and the J gene lost 4 bases, with 13 bases spanning the gap. The length of the CDR3 is 15 residues. The CDR3 is CASSQDYTGFYEQYF. The CDR3 DNA follows: TGCGCCAGCAGCCAAGATTATACAGGGTTTTACGAGCAGTACTTC.

The chain uses TRBV19 and TRBJ2-7, with 11 bases aligning to TRBD2. CDR3 length: 16 residues. Trimming removed 8 bases from V and 0 bases from J; junction bases left unmatched: 9. Germline V lookup: CDR1 LNHDA, CDR2 SQIVND (reference sequence). The CDR3: CASYRETSGNSYEQYV. The CDR3 DNA follows: TGTGCCAGTTATCGGGAGACTAGCGGGAACTCCTACGAGCAGTACGTC.

A few counts support this clonotype. The CDR3 DNA reads as TGTGCCAGCAGCAAGGGACTAGCGGGAGTCAATTCTGGGGCCAACGTCCTGACTTTC. It is translated as CASSKGLAGVNSGANVLTF. The J gene is TRBJ2-6, the V gene TRBV9, with 14 nucleotides matching TRBD2. V was pared by 4 bases and J by 1 base, with 7 bases of the junction left unmatched. This CDR3 has 19 residues. The germline V gene encodes CDR1 SGDLS and CDR2 YYNGEE. Filled out from reference TRBV9 and TRBJ2-6, the complete variable domain reads DSGVTQTPKHLITATGQRVTLRCSPRSGDLSVYWYQQSLDQGLQFLIQYYNGEERAKGNILERFSAQQFPDLHSELNLSSLELGDSALYFCASSKGLAGVNSGANVLTFGAGSRLTVL.

This clonotype was seen a few times. The CDR3 region is CAISEGGENQPQHF. CDR3 coding DNA: TGTGCCATCAGTGAGGGAGGGGAAAATCAGCCCCAGCATTTT. V usage is TRBV10-3 and J usage is TRBJ1-5, with a possible D match to TRBD1 (5 bases). Looked up from germline, CDR1 is ENHRY and CDR2 is SYGVKD. V was pared by 2 bases and J by 4 bases, with 9 bases between. This CDR3 is 14 amino acids long.

Only a few counts were recorded for this clonotype. The genes are TRBV7-2 and TRBJ1-6; D not resolved. This CDR3 region has 14 residues. Germline V gene data show CDR1 as SGHTA and CDR2 as FQGNSA. Deletions cut 1 base from V and 7 bases from J, with 8 bases between. The CDR3 DNA reads as TGTGCCAGCAGCTTAGGCATTTCCAATTCACCCCTCCACTTT. It encodes CASSLGISNSPLHF.

The gene calls are TRBV29-1 and TRBJ1-5, with D perhaps matching TRBD1 (6 bases). With 7 bases removed from V and 2 bases from J, the gap between germline ends came to 12 bases. The germline V gene encodes CDR1 SQVTM and CDR2 ANQGSEA. This CDR3 region has 13 residues. The CDR3 loop reads CSGGAGGNQPQHF. CDR3 DNA: TGCAGCGGGGGGGCTGGCGGCAATCAGCCCCAGCATTTT.

This clonotype was recorded once. The chain is built from TRBV29-1 and TRBJ2-7; 8 bases map to TRBD2. The CDR3 has 17 residues. Trimming took 6 bases from V and 3 from J; bases not matched to a gene: 19. The V gene's germline CDR1 is SQVTM and CDR2 ANQGSEA. The CDR3 region is CSVRGLADRPEHYEQYF. The CDR3 coding sequence is TGCAGCGTGCGAGGACTAGCAGATCGACCTGAACACTACGAGCAGTACTTC.

As regards this clonotype: This may stem from a read error, because a much larger clone lies one nucleotide away. The J gene is TRBJ1-3, the V gene TRBV7-1, with 9 bases fitting TRBD1. Being an ORF, TRBV7-1 has a function that is uncertain. Trimming at V came to 0 bases and at J to 4 bases, leaving 7 bases not matched to a gene. The CDR3 runs to 17 residues. The chain's CDR3 is CASSSARDREAGNTIYF. DNA for the CDR3: TGTGCCAGCAGCTCAGCGCGGGACAGGGAAGCCGGAAACACCATATATTTT.

This chain links TRBV20-1 with TRBJ1-5; weak D call: TRBD1 (6 bases). The CDR3 runs 14 residues. The germline CDR1 and CDR2 sequences are DFQATT and SNEGSKA (reference sequence). Trimming left V 3 bases short and J 2 bases short, with 11 bases between. CDR3 amino acids: CSARGGRGNQPQHF. The DNA for the CDR3 is TGCAGTGCTAGGGGGGGCAGAGGCAATCAGCCCCAGCATTTT.

This clonotype was picked up a small number of times. The CDR3 protein is CSAPFPVGDTEAFF. For the CDR3, the DNA is TGCAGTGCCCCGTTTCCAGTTGGGGACACTGAAGCTTTCTTT. The chain links TRBV20-1 to TRBJ1-1; D remains ambiguous. V was trimmed by 6 bases and J by 3 bases, leaving 17 bases between them. Germline CDR1 reads DFQATT; CDR2 reads SNEGSKA (reference sequence). The CDR3 is 14 amino acids.

The chain combines TRBV7-2 with TRBJ2-1; no definite D call. The V end was cut by 2 bases, the J end by 1 base, with 12 bases between. Germline lookup yields CDR1 SGHTA and CDR2 FQGNSA. This CDR3 region has 16 residues. The CDR3 region has the DNA TGTGCCAGCAGCTTAAGAGGCGGAGAGTCCTACAATGAGCAGTTCTTC. Translated: CASSLRGGESYNEQFF.

V usage is TRBV7-2 and J usage is TRBJ2-3; possibly TRBD1 for D (5 bases). Germline-derived CDR1 and CDR2 are SGHTA and FQGNSA. Trimming cost V 4 bases and J 0 bases, with 14 bases left between them. The CDR3 runs to 16 residues. This CDR3 reads CASSSTVRQSTDTQYF. CDR3 sequence (DNA): TGTGCCAGCAGCTCGACAGTTCGCCAGAGCACAGATACGCAGTATTTT.

The J gene is TRBJ2-3, the V gene TRBV7-3; no clear D gene. V dropped 3 bases and J dropped 5 bases, with 9 bases sitting between them. The CDR3 length is 13 residues. The germline CDR1 and CDR2 sequences are SGHTA and FQGTGA. CDR3 region: CASSLGYQDTQYF. The CDR3 nucleotides read TGTGCCAGCAGCTTGGGGTATCAAGATACGCAGTATTTT.

This clonotype was seen only a few times. The J gene is TRBJ2-7, the V gene TRBV10-3; D ambiguous. CDR1 is ENHRY and CDR2 is SYGVKD in the germline V gene. V was clipped by 8 bases and J by 7 bases, with 15 bases between them. The CDR3 consists of 12 residues. The CDR3 reads CAIEENFGEQYF. In nucleotides, the CDR3 is TGTGCCATCGAAGAGAATTTCGGGGAGCAGTACTTC.

This clonotype showed up many times. The chain links TRBV7-8 to TRBJ1-1, with TRBD1 matching 8 bases. V lost 7 bases and J lost 4; bases outside the gene matches: 5. CDR3 length: 13 amino acids. In germline, CDR1 is SGHVS, CDR2 FQNEAQ. CDR3: CASTITGGTEAFF. CDR3 bases: TGTGCCAGCACCATCACAGGGGGCACTGAAGCTTTCTTT.